This T cell receptor (beta chain) was captured by sequencing in a study of blood T cells in healthy people across ages. The CDR3 sequence is 14 residues long. Between the trimmed V and J ends, which lost 6 bases and 4 bases, there was a span of 14 bases. The germline V gene has CDR1 SGHTA and CDR2 FQGNSA. A J-beta primer mix and a sample-barcoded 5' primer were used in a second PCR of about 7 to 12 cycles. Each cDNA molecule received a tag from a template-switch adaptor that had 12 random nucleotides. MiXCR, applied by TCRdb to the 5' RACE reads, yields one record per CDR3 protein. The sample has roughly 1,800,000 distinct CDR3 sequences; less than 50% are singletons. Total RNA was extracted at no less than 6 micrograms per sample.

Specimen: blood. This TCR was recovered from a middle-aged woman in good health. J is TRBJ2-3 and V is TRBV7-2; no firm D call. The CDR3 region is CASSPNWFADTQYF. CDR3 nucleotides: TGTGCCAGCAGTCCAAATTGGTTCGCAGATACGCAGTATTTT.